Below are 23 T cell receptor beta chains sequenced from a single sample in a study of shared clonotypes between healthy human individuals. Profiling relied on immunoSEQ multiplex PCR, and the TCRdb table lists in-frame clones only, not all of them. The sample holds 1.5 million to 2.5 million clones, 85% to 95% seen once. CD8 cells regarded as naive lacked CD45RO, were positively chosen for CCR7, and omitted terminally differentiated effector memory CD45RA+ cells. The sequencing input was naive CD8+ T cells sorted from blood. Every receptor here comes from a man between 18 and 35 years old in good health.

The chain links TRBV5-6 to TRBJ2-7; TRBD1 aligns across 9 bases. The CDR3 extends over 14 amino acids. The ends lost 2 bases at V and 4 bases at J; junction bases unmatched: 4. Germline V CDR1 and CDR2: SGHDT, YYEEEE. CDR3 nucleotides: TGTGCCAGCAGCTTCGACAGGGGGATGTACGAGCAGTACTTC. It codes for CASSFDRGMYEQYF. Supplemented by reference TRBV5-6 and TRBJ2-7, the full variable domain reads DAGVTQSPTHLIKTRGQQVTLRCSPKSGHDTVSWYQQALGQGPQFIFQYYEEEERQRGNFPDRFSGHQFPNYSSELNVNALLLGDSALYLCASSFDRGMYEQYFGPGTRLTVT.

The chain uses TRBV6-5 and TRBJ2-5; TRBD2 matches at 11 bases. Germline CDR1 is MNHEY and CDR2 is SVGAGI. The CDR3 totals 14 residues. Germline trimming cut 7 bases from V and 4 bases from J; bases unmatched to any gene: 5. CDR3: CASTRGLAGETQYF. The CDR3 nucleotides are TGTGCCAGCACTCGCGGACTAGCGGGAGAGACCCAGTACTTC.

V is TRBV2 and J is TRBJ1-2, with TRBD1 matching over 10 bases. The germline CDR1 and CDR2 sequences are SNHLY and FYNNEI. The CDR3 covers 17 residues. Losses at the gene ends were 8 bases for V and 0 bases for J; bases not matched to a gene: 12. In DNA form, the CDR3 reads TGTGCCAGCTGGGCCCCTACCGGGACAGGGGCTAACTATGGCTACACCTTC. Its translation: CASWAPTGTGANYGYTF.

The chain carries TRBV4-1 and TRBJ1-2; 8 bases fit TRBD1. The CDR3 runs 14 residues. The germline gives CDR1 MGHRA, CDR2 YSYEKL. Germline trimming cut 2 bases from V and 3 bases from J; bases unmatched to any gene: 2. CDR3 nucleotide sequence: TGCGCCAGCAGCCAAATACAGGGGGACTATGGCTACACCTTC. This encodes CASSQIQGDYGYTF.

The chain combines TRBV27 with TRBJ2-7; the D call may be TRBD1 or TRBD2 (5 bases each). This CDR3 comprises 14 residues. Trimming took 2 bases from V and 3 from J, leaving 11 bases between them. Germline CDR1 is MNHEY and CDR2 is SMNVEV (reference sequence). This CDR3 reads CASSLNGAHYEQYF. The CDR3 DNA reads as TGTGCCAGCAGTTTAAACGGGGCCCACTACGAGCAGTACTTC.

This clone was detected only once. V usage is TRBV30 and J usage is TRBJ2-7, with 7 bases lining up with TRBD1. The CDR3 runs 16 residues. Germline V gene lookup returns CDR1 GTSNPN and CDR2 SVGIG (reference sequence). V shed 4 bases and J 2 bases; nucleotides not matched to a gene: 14. This CDR3 is CAWTPSQGDIAYEQYF. The CDR3 DNA sequence: TGTGCCTGGACCCCTTCCCAGGGGGACATCGCCTACGAGCAGTACTTC.

This chain uses TRBV6-6 with TRBJ2-1, with TRBD2 matching over 7 bases. The CDR3 has 15 amino acids. The V and J ends lost 7 bases and 2 bases, in that order; junction bases with no gene match: 8. Germline V lookup: CDR1 MNHNY, CDR2 SVGAGI (reference sequence). CDR3 coding DNA: TGTGCCAGCACCCCGTTCGCGGGAGCCTACAATGAGCAGTTCTTC. This translates into CASTPFAGAYNEQFF.

The chain uses TRBV6-1 and TRBJ2-5; 7 positions match TRBD1. CDR1 and CDR2 from the germline V gene are MNHNS and SASEGT. Trimming at V came to 4 bases and at J to 1 base, leaving 12 bases not matched to a gene. CDR3 length equals 17 residues. The CDR3 protein is CASSAFTGAELQETQYF. CDR3 sequence (DNA): TGTGCCAGCAGTGCTTTTACAGGGGCCGAACTCCAAGAGACCCAGTACTTC.

V and J are TRBV6-1 and TRBJ2-4, with a weak D call TRBD2 (6 bases). CDR3 length: 19 residues. Trimming removed 4 bases at V and 1 base at J, with 23 bases between. Germline V gives CDR1 MNHNS, CDR2 SASEGT. The chain's CDR3 is CASSGWDSRGSEAKNIQYF. CDR3 sequence (DNA): TGTGCCAGCAGTGGGTGGGACTCCCGTGGTTCGGAGGCCAAAAACATTCAGTACTTC.

The J gene is TRBJ2-7, the V gene TRBV7-3, with unresolved D. Per the germline V gene, CDR1 is SGHTA and CDR2 is FQGTGA. V lost 4 bases and J lost 2, with 12 bases in between. This CDR3 region has 14 residues. Here the CDR3 reads CASSSNGRAYEQYF. CDR3 DNA: TGTGCCAGCAGCTCAAATGGTAGGGCCTACGAGCAGTACTTC.

The chain links TRBV4-3 to TRBJ2-3, with TRBD2 identical over 7 bases. Germline lookup yields CDR1 LGHNA and CDR2 YSLEER. The CDR3 is made up of 17 amino acids. With 1 base clipped from V and 4 bases from J, the junction kept 11 bases outside the gene matches. Written as DNA, the CDR3 is TGCGCCAGCAGCCAAGCCCATACTAGCGTGGGTCCAGATACGCAGTATTTT. Translating gives CASSQAHTSVGPDTQYF.

The V and J genes are TRBV11-2 and TRBJ2-3; D may match TRBD1 or TRBD2 (5 bases each). The ends were cut back, 0 bases at V and 4 bases at J, with 17 bases in the middle. The germline gives CDR1 SGHAT, CDR2 FQNNGV. This CDR3 has 17 residues. The CDR3 nucleotides read TGTGCCAGCAGCTTAGAGGCGGGCGTCAGGGAAGCAGATACGCAGTATTTT. Its translation: CASSLEAGVREADTQYF.

The V and J genes are TRBV2 and TRBJ1-5; D not resolved. The CDR3 totals 15 residues. Trimming took 2 bases from V and 7 from J, leaving 15 bases between them. CDR1 is SNHLY, CDR2 FYNNEI, per germline. The CDR3 spells CASSEFEPGRQPQHF. The CDR3, as DNA: TGTGCCAGCAGTGAATTTGAGCCAGGCCGGCAGCCCCAGCATTTT. The full variable domain, completed using reference TRBV2 and TRBJ1-5, is EPEVTQTPSHQVTQMGQEVILRCVPISNHLYFYWYRQILGQKVEFLVSFYNNEISEKSEIFDDQFSVERPDGSNFTLKIRSTKLEDSAMYFCASSEFEPGRQPQHFGDGTRLSIL.

This clone appeared a single time. The chain combines TRBV7-6 with TRBJ2-7; TRBD2 might be the D (5 bases). This CDR3 is built from 15 residues. The germline V and J ends were trimmed by 5 bases and 6 bases, with 20 bases remaining between them. Germline loops: CDR1 SGHVS, CDR2 FNYEAQ. The CDR3 loop reads CASSQDLAFISEQYF. The DNA of the CDR3 is TGTGCCAGCAGCCAGGACCTAGCTTTTATCTCCGAGCAGTACTTC.

V usage is TRBV4-3 and J usage is TRBJ1-3; D ambiguous. V was pared by 0 bases and J by 2 bases, with 14 bases between. The CDR3 has 17 residues. Germline V gene sequence: CDR1 LGHNA, CDR2 YSLEER. This chain's CDR3 is CASSQDLGGFAGNTIYF. The CDR3 nucleotides are TGCGCCAGCAGCCAAGATTTAGGAGGATTTGCTGGAAACACCATATATTTT.

The chain carries TRBV10-3 and TRBJ1-2; D gene uncertain. Between the trimmed V and J ends, which lost 8 bases and 0 bases, there was a span of 13 bases. Looked up from germline, CDR1 is ENHRY and CDR2 is SYGVKD. The CDR3 runs to 14 residues. The chain's CDR3 is CAIHDGESNYGYTF. CDR3 coding DNA: TGTGCCATCCATGATGGGGAATCTAACTATGGCTACACCTTC.

The chain joins TRBV7-9 to TRBJ1-1, with 10 bases matching TRBD1. This CDR3 spans 16 amino acids. Germline CDR1 reads SEHNR; CDR2 reads FQNEAQ (reference sequence). V gave up 5 bases and J gave up 1 base; unmatched junction bases: 7. CDR3 DNA sequence: TGTGCCAGCAGCGGCGACAGGGGGCTCGCGAACACTGAAGCTTTCTTT. Protein sequence: CASSGDRGLANTEAFF.

This sequence joins TRBV21-1 and TRBJ2-5; the table's D gene call, TRBD2, was not cross checked with the DNA. Matching the DNA end better, TRBJ2-7 makes the J call doubtful. TRBV21-1 is classified as a pseudogene. The CDR3 is 17 residues long. This chain's CDR3 is CASSLGRVLAGGYEQYF. The CDR3 DNA reads TGTGCCAGCAGCCTCGGAAGGGTCCTAGCGGGAGGCTACGAGCAGTACTTC.

Turning to this clone: Other DNA sequences of this sample code for an identical CDR3. The chain uses TRBV2 and TRBJ2-1; D is ambiguous. The germline V gene has CDR1 SNHLY and CDR2 FYNNEI. Trimming stripped 6 bases from V and 0 bases from J, with 3 bases between. This CDR3 contains 12 residues. CDR3: CASRFSYNEQFF. DNA for the CDR3: TGTGCCAGCAGATTCTCCTACAATGAGCAGTTCTTC. Drawing the rest from reference TRBV2 and TRBJ2-1, the complete variable domain is EPEVTQTPSHQVTQMGQEVILRCVPISNHLYFYWYRQILGQKVEFLVSFYNNEISEKSEIFDDQFSVERPDGSNFTLKIRSTKLEDSAMYFCASRFSYNEQFFGPGTRLTVL.

The V call is TRBV5-1, the J call TRBJ1-1; no clear D. This CDR3 has 15 residues. V lost 4 bases to trimming and J lost 1 base, with 14 bases between them. The germline gives CDR1 SGHRS, CDR2 YFSETQ. As DNA, the CDR3 is TGCGCCAGCAGCGGGGTGGGGAATACGAACACTGAAGCTTTCTTT. It specifies CASSGVGNTNTEAFF.

Notes on this clone: Other DNA sequences in the same sample also yield this CDR3. V gene TRBV9 combines with J gene TRBJ1-2; 8 positions match TRBD1. CDR3 length equals 15 residues. With 4 bases clipped from V and 1 base from J, the junction kept 6 bases outside the gene matches. Germline V gene sequence: CDR1 SGDLS, CDR2 YYNGEE. This chain's CDR3 is CASSPRTGLNYGYTF. CDR3 sequence (DNA): TGTGCCAGCAGCCCCCGGACAGGGCTTAACTATGGCTACACCTTC. Full variable domain (outside the CDR3, taken from reference TRBV9 and TRBJ1-2): DSGVTQTPKHLITATGQRVTLRCSPRSGDLSVYWYQQSLDQGLQFLIQYYNGEERAKGNILERFSAQQFPDLHSELNLSSLELGDSALYFCASSPRTGLNYGYTFGSGTRLTVV.

This rearrangement joins TRBV27 to TRBJ1-2; D may be TRBD1 (6 bases). The V end lost 0 bases, the J end lost 5 bases, and 10 bases lay between the germline ends. This CDR3 spans 14 amino acids. The germline V gene has CDR1 MNHEY and CDR2 SMNVEV (reference sequence). CDR3: CASSLSAGEYGYTF. In DNA, the CDR3 is TGTGCCAGCAGTTTATCGGCAGGGGAATATGGCTACACCTTC.

This sequence joins TRBV5-4 and TRBJ1-5; the D gene is possibly TRBD1 (6 bases). The V gene lost 0 bases and the J gene lost 4 bases, with 11 bases spanning the gap. Per the germline V gene, CDR1 is SGHNT and CDR2 is YYREEE (reference sequence). The CDR3 totals 15 residues. The CDR3 DNA follows: TGTGCCAGCAGCTTGGGCAGGGGCATTAATCAGCCCCAGCATTTT. Residues: CASSLGRGINQPQHF.